These 14 T cell receptor beta chains came from one sample sequenced in a study of Graves' ophthalmopathy and Graves' hyperthyroidism. Amplification targeted the TCR beta CDR3 regions, with RNA transcripts as the source material. The authors performed first-round RT-PCR with HTBI primers and then a second-round multiplex PCR. MiXCR, run by TCRdb on the multiplex PCR reads, gives a single entry per CDR3 protein. Of approximately 380,000 distinct CDR3 sequences listed, roughly 20% are singletons. The sequenced sample consisted of peripheral blood. The receptors were gathered from a woman younger than 35 with stable Graves' hyperthyroidism.

This clonotype was seen repeatedly, ten times or more. This chain links TRBV20-1 with TRBJ1-1; no clear D gene. CDR1 is DFQATT and CDR2 is SNEGSKA in the germline V gene (reference sequence). The CDR3 length is 12 residues. V dropped 0 bases and J dropped 7 bases, with 9 bases sitting between them. The CDR3 region is CSARDPPIEAFF. The CDR3 nucleotides read TGCAGTGCTAGAGACCCACCAATTGAAGCTTTCTTT.

This clonotype has more than one count but fewer than ten. The J gene is TRBJ2-2, the V gene TRBV27, with D possibly matching TRBD1 (5 bases). CDR1 is MNHEY and CDR2 is SMNVEV in the germline V gene (reference sequence). V lost 6 bases, J lost 2 bases, and 16 bases lay in between. The CDR3 is 16 residues long. The CDR3 protein is CASRSTQGSNTGELFF. The CDR3, as DNA: TGTGCCAGCAGGTCAACTCAGGGCTCTAACACCGGGGAGCTGTTTTTT.

The V and J genes are TRBV11-2 and TRBJ2-5; D possibly corresponds to TRBD2 (5 bases). Germline V lookup: CDR1 SGHAT, CDR2 FQNNGV. The germline V and J ends were trimmed by 2 bases and 4 bases, with 20 bases remaining between them. The CDR3 length is 17 residues. The CDR3 region has the DNA TGTGCCAGCAGCTTAAGTCCAGCCGGGGTGGCGGTAGAGACCCAGTACTTC. It specifies CASSLSPAGVAVETQYF.

This clonotype occurred a few times. The genes are TRBV5-1 and TRBJ2-5, with 8 bases matching TRBD1. V was pared by 6 bases and J by 2 bases, with 6 bases of the junction left unmatched. CDR1 and CDR2 (germline): SGHRS, YFSETQ. The CDR3 length is 14 residues. CDR3: CASKGQVIQETQYF. CDR3 DNA: TGCGCCAGCAAGGGACAGGTGATTCAAGAGACCCAGTACTTC.

This clonotype was observed at least ten times. The chain uses TRBV10-1 and TRBJ2-2, with D unclear. The germline V gene encodes CDR1 WNHNN and CDR2 SYGVQD (reference sequence). V was shortened by 0 bases and J by 2 bases, with 10 bases between the two germline ends. The CDR3 is 16 amino acids. The CDR3 bases are TGCGCCAGCAGTGAGTCGCGGCGTAGAAACACCGGGGAGCTGTTTTTT. Its protein product is CASSESRRRNTGELFF.

The table lists this clonotype with a few counts. The chain recombines TRBV12-3 or TRBV12-4 with TRBJ2-2, with TRBD1 matching over 7 bases. The CDR3 extends over 17 amino acids. After removal of 2 bases from V and 0 bases from J, the junction contained 6 bases not matched to a gene. The DNA for the CDR3 is TGTGCCAGCAGTTTAAACAGGGGCATCGCGAACACCGGGGAGCTGTTTTTT. It specifies CASSLNRGIANTGELFF.

In this sample, this clonotype turned up once. It is likely a read error, because the conserved phenylalanine at the end of the CDR3 is missing. The genes are TRBV6-1 and TRBJ1-1; the D gene is possibly TRBD1 (6 bases). Per germline, CDR1 MNHNS and CDR2 SASEGT. The CDR3 runs to 14 residues. V dropped 8 bases and J dropped 1 base, with 14 bases sitting between them. This chain's CDR3 is CASRTRGWNTEAFV. CDR3 coding DNA: TGTGCCAGCCGTACCAGGGGATGGAACACTGAAGCTTTCGTT.

The gene calls are TRBV6-1 and TRBJ1-5; D perhaps matches TRBD1 (6 bases). CDR1 and CDR2 from the germline V gene are MNHNS and SASEGT. Trimming left V 11 bases short and J 9 bases short, with 14 bases between. CDR3 size: 11 residues. Written as DNA, the CDR3 is TGTGCCTCCGAGGGGGGGGGGCCCCAGCATTTT. This sequence encodes CASEGGGPQHF.

This chain uses TRBV13 with TRBJ2-4, with D hard to call. Trimming removed 2 bases from V and 4 bases from J, with 6 bases in between. Germline CDR1 PRHDT, CDR2 FYEKMQ (reference sequence). The CDR3 is made up of 13 amino acids. CDR3 in amino acids: CASSLWGKNIQYF. Written as DNA, the CDR3 is TGTGCCAGCAGCTTATGGGGAAAAAACATTCAGTACTTC.

The chain employs TRBV30 and TRBJ1-1, with no clear D. Between the trimmed V and J ends, which lost 2 bases and 8 bases, there was a span of 9 bases. CDR3 length: 11 residues. From germline, CDR1 is GTSNPN and CDR2 SVGIG (reference sequence). In DNA, the CDR3 is TGTGCCTGGAGTAAACCTGCCGAAGCTTTCTTT. Translated, it gives CAWSKPAEAFF.

This clonotype has ten or more counts. J is TRBJ1-1 and V is TRBV6-2 or TRBV6-3; D remains unclear. Trimming cost V 6 bases and J 7 bases, with 9 bases left between them. The germline CDR1 and CDR2 sequences are MNHEY and SVGEGT. The CDR3 runs to 11 residues. The CDR3 coding sequence is TGTGCCAGCAGGATTAAGGGTGAAGCTTTCTTT. Encoded protein: CASRIKGEAFF.

This clonotype was detected many times. The chain carries TRBV12-3 or TRBV12-4 and TRBJ2-6, with D hard to call. This CDR3 region has 14 residues. Trimming shortened V by 6 bases and J by 3 bases, and 9 bases separated the two germline ends. The DNA of the CDR3 is TGTGCCAGCAGCCCCATGGGTGGGGCCAACGTCCTGACTTTC. Protein product: CASSPMGGANVLTF.

This clonotype was seen ten or more times. The chain joins TRBV24-1 to TRBJ2-7; no definite D call. CDR1 is KGHDR and CDR2 is SFDVKD in the germline V gene. V was trimmed by 4 bases and J by 7 bases, leaving 1 base between them. The CDR3 contains 9 residues. CDR3 region: CATSEEQYF. DNA for the CDR3: TGTGCCACCAGTGAAGAGCAGTACTTC.

The V call is TRBV28, the J call TRBJ2-7, with 9 nucleotides matching TRBD1. V shed 2 bases and J 3 bases; nucleotides not matched to a gene: 14. CDR3 length: 18 residues. CDR1 and CDR2 from the germline V gene are MDHEN and SYDVKM. CDR3 sequence (DNA): TGTGCCAGCAGTTTAAATTTTGGGACAGGGCCTTCATTCTACGAGCAGTACTTC. It specifies CASSLNFGTGPSFYEQYF.